This T cell receptor beta chain was found in a study of blood T cell repertoires in COVID-19 (dated by TCRdb to 2020 to 2021). Background on the whole study: Samples covering the acute and convalescent phases of COVID-19 were provided by collaborators in the United States, Italy and Spain. Subjects who had been exposed to COVID-19, were actively infected with it, or had recovered from it provided the deeply sampled blood TCRbeta repertoires that made up the dataset. The material from the prospective study consisted of cDNA or gDNA derived from T cells, B-cell-depleted T cells, or PBMCs. Where HLA class I and class II types were available, the types were taken from metadata supplied by the sample provider, not from assay-based typing. Samples were obtained from the ongoing ImmuneRACE study (first 160 participants) and from approximately 1,200 subjects provided by 6 global collaborators. A freely available public database, intended as a resource for researchers studying the immune response to SARS-CoV-2, is where the repertoires were released. Nearly every sample came with metadata listing a de-identified subject ID, COVID-19 status, age in years and sex.

The CDR3 covers 17 residues, taking in both the cysteine and the phenylalanine. Only the CDR3 DNA is retained, 51 bases long and in frame from the first base. Trimming takes 4 bases from V and 2 bases from J, and the germline ends sit 19 bases apart. According to the germline V gene, CDR1 reads SGDLS and CDR2 reads YYNGEE. What the research found in general, with its limitations: Clinical and demographic metadata were provided uncurated, with the amount varying by source and participant.

Each collaborating institution followed its own protocols to collect whole blood in K2EDTA tubes. Collaborator samples were shipped for TCRbeta analysis as frozen whole blood, isolated PBMCs, or DNA extracted from either sample type. Points on this clone: The antigen this receptor binds is unknown. No much larger clone is present one base from it, and per-base qualities are unavailable.

The immunoSEQ Assay, a bias-controlled multiplex PCR, was used to amplify TCRbeta CDR3 regions from genomic DNA. In the source study's methods: The number of nucleated cells in each sample was estimated by amplification of reference gene primers within the assay. Sequence reads were collapsed and filtered to measure the absolute abundance of every unique TCRbeta CDR3 rearrangement. Productive Simpson clonality was computed per sample as the square root of Simpson's diversity index over productive rearrangements. The table comes from immuneACCESS by way of TCRdb, which keeps in-frame sequences with V and J called. Part of the clones is missing from these tables; in studies checked, under half for an unresolved V gene and the rest for unknown reasons. V and J calls and clone size are copied from that table; D and trimming were computed from the DNA. For this sample the table gives roughly 43,000 clones, of which about 88% were detected only once. The top ten hold about 14% of the sample.

The chain couples TRBV9 to TRBJ2-1; a weak D assignment points to TRBD2 (5 bases agree). Sequenced: peripheral blood. The TCR sequence derives from a man in his 70s with active COVID-19. The encoded CDR3 is CASSPREVGVAYNEQFF. The nucleotide sequence is TGTGCCAGCAGCCCTCGTGAGGTCGGGGTGGCCTACAATGAGCAGTTCTTC. Joined to the reference TRBV9 and TRBJ2-1 proteins, this CDR3 gives the full variable domain: DSGVTQTPKHLITATGQRVTLRCSPRSGDLSVYWYQQSLDQGLQFLIQYYNGEERAKGNILERFSAQQFPDLHSELNLSSLELGDSALYFCASSPREVGVAYNEQFFGPGTRLTVL.